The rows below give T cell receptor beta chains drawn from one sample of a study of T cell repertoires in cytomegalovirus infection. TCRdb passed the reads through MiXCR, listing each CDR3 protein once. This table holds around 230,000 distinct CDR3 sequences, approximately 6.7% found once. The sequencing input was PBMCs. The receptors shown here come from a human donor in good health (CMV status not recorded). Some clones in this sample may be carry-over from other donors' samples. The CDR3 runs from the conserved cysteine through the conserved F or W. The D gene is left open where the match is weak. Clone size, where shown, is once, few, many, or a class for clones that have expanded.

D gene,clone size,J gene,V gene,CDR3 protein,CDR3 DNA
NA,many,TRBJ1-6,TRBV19,CASSRLRAPDNSPLHF,TGTGCCAGTAGTCGATTGAGGGCACCGGATAATTCACCCCTCCACTTT
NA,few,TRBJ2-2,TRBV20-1,CSASRKVLTGELFF,TGCAGTGCTAGTAGGAAGGTCCTCACCGGGGAGCTGTTTTTT
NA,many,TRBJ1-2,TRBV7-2,CASSFSKEGYTF,TGTGCCAGCAGCTTCTCTAAGGAGGGCTACACCTTC
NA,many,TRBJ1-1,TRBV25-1,CASRQGYEAFF,TGTGCCAGCAGACAAGGATATGAAGCTTTCTTT
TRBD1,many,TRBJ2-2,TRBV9,CASSVAPGGRTGELFF,TGTGCCAGCAGCGTAGCTCCAGGGGGCAGGACCGGGGAGCTGTTTTTT
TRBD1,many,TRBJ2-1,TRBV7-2,CASSPPGQGGHEQFF,TGTGCCAGCAGCCCTCCGGGACAGGGGGGCCATGAGCAGTTCTTC
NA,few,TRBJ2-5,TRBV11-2,CASRRVGPQETQYF,TGTGCCAGCAGACGGGTGGGTCCCCAAGAGACCCAGTACTTC
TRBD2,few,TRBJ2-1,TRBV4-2,CASSQDTTSGGALGGFF,TGTGCCAGCAGCCAAGATACGACTAGCGGGGGGGCCCTAGGGGGATTCTTC
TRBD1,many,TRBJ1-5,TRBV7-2,CASSYTGGRHQPQHF,TGTGCCAGCAGTTATACAGGGGGAAGGCATCAGCCCCAGCATTTT
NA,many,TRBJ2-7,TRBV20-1,CSVKPPVSYEQYF,TGCAGTGTCAAGCCCCCCGTCTCCTACGAGCAGTACTTC
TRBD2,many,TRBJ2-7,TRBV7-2,CASSTGTSAYEQYF,TGTGCCAGCAGCACCGGGACTAGCGCGTACGAGCAGTACTTC
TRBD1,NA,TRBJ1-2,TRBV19,CASSIPQGEIYGYTF,TGTGCCAGTAGTATCCCACAGGGGGAGATCTATGGCTACACCTTC
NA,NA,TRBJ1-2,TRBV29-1,CSVETFIGYGYTF,TGCAGCGTTGAAACCTTCATAGGGTATGGCTACACCTTC
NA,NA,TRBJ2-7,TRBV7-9,CASSYGTHSYEQYF,TGTGCCAGCAGCTACGGGACTCACTCCTACGAGCAGTACTTC
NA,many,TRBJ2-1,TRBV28,CASNSRGFYNEQFF,TGTGCCAGCAATTCGCGGGGTTTTTACAATGAGCAGTTCTTC
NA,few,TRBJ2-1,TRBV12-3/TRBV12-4,CASRPSGGNNEQFF,TGTGCCAGCCGCCCGTCGGGGGGCAACAATGAGCAGTTCTTC
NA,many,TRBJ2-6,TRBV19,CASRRQVNSGANVLTF,TGTGCCAGTAGACGTCAGGTGAACTCTGGGGCCAACGTCCTGACTTTC
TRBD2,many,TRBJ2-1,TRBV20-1,CSARGPSGGVKQFF,TGCAGTGCTAGAGGGCCTAGCGGGGGGGTCAAGCAGTTCTTC
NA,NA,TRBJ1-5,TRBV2,CASSEVGPQHF,TGTGCCAGCAGTGAAGTAGGACCCCAGCATTTT
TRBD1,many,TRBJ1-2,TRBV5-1,CASSLGQGSGGYTF,TGCGCCAGCAGCTTGGGACAGGGCTCTGGTGGCTACACCTTC